Listed below are T cell receptor beta chains from one sample, sequenced in a study of immune characterization of retroperitoneal liposarcoma. TCRdb ran MiXCR on the PCR reads and lists one entry per CDR3 protein. The data hold around 2,000 distinct CDR3 sequences, with around 30% observed a single time. Sequences were obtained from tumor tissue. All receptors come from a female donor with retroperitoneal liposarcoma. Both conserved end residues are part of each CDR3. A D gene is named only where the DNA matches it firmly. The listing skips clone size in some rows; elsewhere it reads once, few, many or a size class.

clone size: few
J gene: TRBJ2-7
V gene: TRBV6-2/TRBV6-3
D gene: NA
CDR3 DNA: TGTGCCAGCAGTTCCCGTAGGGGGGAGGACTCCTACGAGCAGTACTTC
CDR3 protein: CASSSRRGEDSYEQYF

clone size: large
J gene: TRBJ2-3
V gene: TRBV10-3
D gene: TRBD2
CDR3 DNA: TGTGCCATCAGCGGAACTAGCGGGAAACCTAGCACAGATACGCAGTATTTT
CDR3 protein: CAISGTSGKPSTDTQYF

clone size: large
J gene: TRBJ2-5
V gene: TRBV6-1
D gene: NA
CDR3 DNA: TGTGCCAGCAGTGAACGGGAGCAAGAGACCCAGTACTTC
CDR3 protein: CASSEREQETQYF

clone size: medium-sized
J gene: TRBJ2-3
V gene: TRBV10-3
D gene: NA
CDR3 DNA: TGTGCCACCATGACTAGCCAGGGGACAGATACGCAGTATTTT
CDR3 protein: CATMTSQGTDTQYF

clone size: medium-sized
J gene: TRBJ2-1
V gene: TRBV7-3
D gene: NA
CDR3 DNA: TGTGCCAGCAGCCGTGGGGGGAACAATGAGCAGTTCTTC
CDR3 protein: CASSRGGNNEQFF

clone size: few
J gene: TRBJ2-3
V gene: TRBV12-3/TRBV12-4
D gene: TRBD2
CDR3 DNA: TGTGCCAGCAGTTTTGGAAGCGGGAGTGGGACAGATACGCAGTATTTT
CDR3 protein: CASSFGSGSGTDTQYF

clone size: medium-sized
J gene: TRBJ2-3
V gene: TRBV11-3
D gene: TRBD2
CDR3 DNA: TGTGCCAGCAGCCCAAACCGCGTAGCGGGAAGCACAGATACGCAGTATTTT
CDR3 protein: CASSPNRVAGSTDTQYF

clone size: NA
J gene: TRBJ1-2
V gene: TRBV6-5
D gene: NA
CDR3 DNA: TGTGCCAGCAGTTACCTACAGAACTATGGCTACACCTTC
CDR3 protein: CASSYLQNYGYTF

clone size: few
J gene: TRBJ2-1
V gene: TRBV12-3/TRBV12-4
D gene: NA
CDR3 DNA: TGTGCCAGCAGTCAGTCAGGGGTTGGCTACGGGAATGAGCAGTTCTTC
CDR3 protein: CASSQSGVGYGNEQFF

clone size: NA
J gene: TRBJ2-2
V gene: TRBV5-1
D gene: TRBD2
CDR3 DNA: TGCGCCAGCAGCACCGGACTAGTTGCCGGGGAGCTGTTTTTT
CDR3 protein: CASSTGLVAGELFF

clone size: medium-sized
J gene: TRBJ2-3
V gene: TRBV7-6
D gene: NA
CDR3 DNA: TGTGCCAGCAGCTCACGGCCAGATACGCAGTATTTT
CDR3 protein: CASSSRPDTQYF

clone size: few
J gene: TRBJ2-1
V gene: TRBV3-1
D gene: NA
CDR3 DNA: TGTGCCAGCAGCCAGTACACTAGCAGCGGCTCCTACAATGAGCAGTTCTTC
CDR3 protein: CASSQYTSSGSYNEQFF

clone size: NA
J gene: TRBJ2-7
V gene: TRBV7-2
D gene: TRBD2
CDR3 DNA: TGTGCCAGCAGCCCAGATAGCGGGAGGTACAATGAGCAGTACTTC
CDR3 protein: CASSPDSGRYNEQYF

clone size: large
J gene: TRBJ2-7
V gene: TRBV12-3/TRBV12-4
D gene: NA
CDR3 DNA: TGTGCCAGCAGCCGCAACTACGAGCAGTACTTC
CDR3 protein: CASSRNYEQYF

clone size: large
J gene: TRBJ2-1
V gene: TRBV6-1
D gene: NA
CDR3 DNA: TGTGCCAGCAGTGACCAGCCGATTGGTTACGAGCAGTTCTTC
CDR3 protein: CASSDQPIGYEQFF

clone size: few
J gene: TRBJ2-7
V gene: TRBV6-6
D gene: TRBD2
CDR3 DNA: TGTGCCAGCAGCCAGGGACTAGCGGGAGATTTCTACGAGCAGTACTTC
CDR3 protein: CASSQGLAGDFYEQYF

clone size: NA
J gene: TRBJ2-5
V gene: TRBV4-1
D gene: TRBD2
CDR3 DNA: TGCGCCAGCAGCCCATCCCTGGGACTACCGTCGGAGACCCAGTACTTC
CDR3 protein: CASSPSLGLPSETQYF

clone size: medium-sized
J gene: TRBJ2-7
V gene: TRBV12-3/TRBV12-4
D gene: TRBD1
CDR3 DNA: TGTGCCAGCAGCGTCCGCCCCCGGGACAGGGGCTCCCTGTCCAGCGCCTACGAGCAGTACTTC
CDR3 protein: CASSVRPRDRGSLSSAYEQYF

clone size: NA
J gene: TRBJ2-7
V gene: TRBV6-1
D gene: NA
CDR3 DNA: TGTGCCAGCTCGGGGCAAGGGTCAGGGGGGGACGAGCAGTACTTC
CDR3 protein: CASSGQGSGGDEQYF

clone size: medium-sized
J gene: TRBJ2-7
V gene: TRBV27
D gene: TRBD2
CDR3 DNA: TGTGCCAGCAGTTCAGGCGGTAGCGGGAGCGTCTACGAGCAGTACTTC
CDR3 protein: CASSSGGSGSVYEQYF

clone size: medium-sized
J gene: TRBJ2-7
V gene: TRBV7-2
D gene: NA
CDR3 DNA: TGTGCCAGCAGCTTGGACAACTACAATGAGCAGTACTTC
CDR3 protein: CASSLDNYNEQYF

clone size: NA
J gene: TRBJ2-1
V gene: TRBV6-1
D gene: NA
CDR3 DNA: TGTGCCAGCAGTGACCGGGCAACCAACTACAATGAGCAGTTCTTC
CDR3 protein: CASSDRATNYNEQFF

clone size: NA
J gene: TRBJ2-1
V gene: TRBV6-4
D gene: NA
CDR3 DNA: TGTGCCAGCAGTGAATTAGCGGAGCACTACAATGAGCAGTTCTTC
CDR3 protein: CASSELAEHYNEQFF

clone size: large
J gene: TRBJ2-1
V gene: TRBV7-6
D gene: NA
CDR3 DNA: TGTGCCAGCAGCTTAGGGACTAACAATGAGCAGTTCTTC
CDR3 protein: CASSLGTNNEQFF

clone size: NA
J gene: TRBJ2-1
V gene: TRBV27
D gene: NA
CDR3 DNA: TGTGCCAGCGGGCGGGGAAATGAGCAGTTCTTC
CDR3 protein: CASGRGNEQFF

clone size: NA
J gene: TRBJ2-1
V gene: TRBV27
D gene: NA
CDR3 DNA: TGTGCCAGCCGGGCGGGAGCAGGGGGGAAACCTTACAATGAGCAGTTCTTC
CDR3 protein: CASRAGAGGKPYNEQFF

clone size: NA
J gene: TRBJ2-5
V gene: TRBV6-1
D gene: TRBD1
CDR3 DNA: TGTGCCAGCAGTCCCCTGCGGCAGGGGGCTCGGGAGACCCAGTACTTC
CDR3 protein: CASSPLRQGARETQYF

clone size: medium-sized
J gene: TRBJ2-7
V gene: TRBV12-3/TRBV12-4
D gene: NA
CDR3 DNA: TGTGCCAGCAGTTTAGGGGATAGCGCCAGCTCCTACAATGAGCAGTACTTC
CDR3 protein: CASSLGDSASSYNEQYF

clone size: NA
J gene: TRBJ2-2
V gene: TRBV7-2
D gene: TRBD1
CDR3 DNA: TGTGCCAGCATCCATCCGACAGGGGGCGCCGGGGAGCTGTTTTTT
CDR3 protein: CASIHPTGGAGELFF

clone size: once
J gene: TRBJ2-5
V gene: TRBV6-1
D gene: TRBD2
CDR3 DNA: TGTGCCAGCAGTGGGACTAGCGGGGGGGCAGAGACCCAGTACTTC
CDR3 protein: CASSGTSGGAETQYF

clone size: NA
J gene: TRBJ2-7
V gene: TRBV3-1
D gene: TRBD2
CDR3 DNA: TGTGCCAGCAGCCAAGATCAACTAGCGGCGAGCTCCTACGAGCAGTACTTC
CDR3 protein: CASSQDQLAASSYEQYF

clone size: NA
J gene: TRBJ1-1
V gene: TRBV15
D gene: NA
CDR3 DNA: TGTGCCACCAGCAGATCTCTGTCGAACACTGAAGCTTTCTTT
CDR3 protein: CATSRSLSNTEAFF

clone size: many
J gene: TRBJ2-7
V gene: TRBV6-6
D gene: NA
CDR3 DNA: TGTGCCAGCAGTTACTCAGGGGAGGATGAGCAGTACTTC
CDR3 protein: CASSYSGEDEQYF

clone size: medium-sized
J gene: TRBJ2-7
V gene: TRBV7-2
D gene: TRBD2
CDR3 DNA: TGTGCCAGCAGCTTAGGGACTAGCGGGGGCAATGAGCAGTACTTC
CDR3 protein: CASSLGTSGGNEQYF

clone size: medium-sized
J gene: TRBJ2-7
V gene: TRBV6-1
D gene: NA
CDR3 DNA: TGTGCCAGCATACAGAAGAGCTCCTACGAGCAGTACTTC
CDR3 protein: CASIQKSSYEQYF

clone size: NA
J gene: TRBJ2-1
V gene: TRBV6-1
D gene: TRBD2
CDR3 DNA: TGTGCCAGCAGTGAGCTGGGACTAGAGGGGGGTGAGCAGTTCTTC
CDR3 protein: CASSELGLEGGEQFF

clone size: large
J gene: TRBJ2-1
V gene: TRBV6-1
D gene: TRBD2
CDR3 DNA: TGTGCCAGCAGTTCTCCCGGGACTAGCTCCTACAATGAGCAGTTCTTC
CDR3 protein: CASSSPGTSSYNEQFF

clone size: few
J gene: TRBJ1-4
V gene: TRBV12-3/TRBV12-4
D gene: TRBD1
CDR3 DNA: TGTGCCAGCAGTTCGGACAGGGAGGGTGAAAAACTGTTTTTT
CDR3 protein: CASSSDREGEKLFF

clone size: medium-sized
J gene: TRBJ2-5
V gene: TRBV6-1
D gene: NA
CDR3 DNA: TGTGCCAGCAGCCAAGGACGGACCCAGTACTTC
CDR3 protein: CASSQGRTQYF

clone size: few
J gene: TRBJ1-2
V gene: TRBV27
D gene: NA
CDR3 DNA: TGTGCCAGCAGCCTGCGCATGAGTGATGGCTACACCTTC
CDR3 protein: CASSLRMSDGYTF

clone size: NA
J gene: TRBJ2-1
V gene: TRBV6-5
D gene: NA
CDR3 DNA: TGTGCCAGCAGTTACCTAGTGCAGGGGCCGGGGGAGCAGTTCTTC
CDR3 protein: CASSYLVQGPGEQFF

clone size: NA
J gene: TRBJ1-1
V gene: TRBV27
D gene: NA
CDR3 DNA: TGTGCCAGCAGTTTATGGCAGATTGAAGCTTTCTTT
CDR3 protein: CASSLWQIEAFF

clone size: many
J gene: TRBJ2-1
V gene: TRBV7-2
D gene: NA
CDR3 DNA: TGTGCCAGCAGCCCCTTGGCGCTAGTTCAGCTAGAGACCCAGTTCTTC
CDR3 protein: CASSPLALVQLETQFF

clone size: NA
J gene: TRBJ1-2
V gene: TRBV6-5
D gene: NA
CDR3 DNA: TGTGCCAGCAGCATTACAGCTTACTATGGCTACACCTTC
CDR3 protein: CASSITAYYGYTF